Listed below are T cell receptor beta chains from one sample, sequenced in a study of prognosis after radiotherapy for stage I lung cancer. Each CDR3 protein gets one entry after TCRdb re-called the multiplex PCR reads with MiXCR. The sample lists approximately 13,000 distinct CDR3 sequences; approximately 46% were seen once. The sequences come from PBMCs, collected before or after stereotactic body radiation therapy (not recorded which). All receptors come from a donor over 45 with non-small cell lung cancer. CDR3s include the opening cysteine and the closing phenylalanine or tryptophan. A D gene is named only where the DNA matches it firmly. Size is omitted from some rows. Given values are once, few, many or a class for expanded clones.

CDR3 length: 15; J gene: TRBJ2-2; V gene: TRBV7-2; clone size: many; D gene: -; CDR3 protein: CASSLVGGYTGELFF; CDR3 DNA: TGTGCCAGCAGCTTAGTGGGGGGCTACACCGGGGAGCTGTTTTTT
CDR3 length: 15; J gene: TRBJ2-5; V gene: TRBV7-9; clone size: many; D gene: -; CDR3 protein: CASSLVPDSQETQYF; CDR3 DNA: TGTGCCAGCAGCTTAGTCCCCGACAGCCAAGAGACCCAGTACTTC
CDR3 length: 12; J gene: TRBJ1-6; V gene: TRBV28; clone size: -; D gene: -; CDR3 protein: CASSRLGRTLHF; CDR3 DNA: TGTGCCAGCAGCCGCCTGGGGCGTACGCTCCACTTT
CDR3 length: 15; J gene: TRBJ1-5; V gene: TRBV5-1; clone size: many; D gene: -; CDR3 protein: CASSLEDSRNQPQHF; CDR3 DNA: TGCGCCAGCAGCTTGGAGGACAGCCGCAATCAGCCCCAGCATTTT
CDR3 length: 17; J gene: TRBJ1-1; V gene: TRBV6-5; clone size: -; D gene: TRBD1; CDR3 protein: CANSYRTPGTGYTEAFF; CDR3 DNA: TGTGCCAACAGTTACCGCACCCCCGGGACAGGGTACACTGAAGCTTTCTTT
CDR3 length: 14; J gene: TRBJ2-5; V gene: TRBV6-7; clone size: many; D gene: -; CDR3 protein: CASSSPGPEETQYF; CDR3 DNA: TGTGCCAGCAGTTCCCCGGGCCCGGAGGAGACCCAGTACTTC
CDR3 length: 15; J gene: TRBJ2-7; V gene: TRBV6-1; clone size: -; D gene: -; CDR3 protein: CASSECAGGTYEQYF; CDR3 DNA: TGTGCTAGCAGTGAATGTGCAGGAGGGACCTACGAGCAGTACTTC
CDR3 length: 11; J gene: TRBJ1-2; V gene: TRBV20-1; clone size: -; D gene: -; CDR3 protein: CSTGTDYGYTF; CDR3 DNA: TGCAGTACCGGGACTGACTATGGCTACACCTTC
CDR3 length: 15; J gene: TRBJ2-3; V gene: TRBV6-4; clone size: many; D gene: -; CDR3 protein: CASSPGGASADTQYF; CDR3 DNA: TGTGCCAGCAGTCCCGGGGGAGCCAGCGCAGATACGCAGTATTTT
CDR3 length: 14; J gene: TRBJ2-2; V gene: TRBV6-1; clone size: medium-sized; D gene: -; CDR3 protein: CASNSFRGTGELFF; CDR3 DNA: TGTGCCAGCAATTCTTTCCGGGGCACCGGGGAGCTGTTTTTT
CDR3 length: 15; J gene: TRBJ1-2; V gene: TRBV7-2; clone size: -; D gene: -; CDR3 protein: CASSLGGGLRYGYTF; CDR3 DNA: TGTGCCAGCAGCTTAGGAGGGGGTTTACGTTATGGCTACACCTTC
CDR3 length: 13; J gene: TRBJ1-2; V gene: TRBV6-5; clone size: -; D gene: TRBD1; CDR3 protein: CASSYKTGPGYTF; CDR3 DNA: TGTGCCAGCAGTTACAAGACAGGGCCCGGCTACACCTTC
CDR3 length: 18; J gene: TRBJ1-5; V gene: TRBV19; clone size: -; D gene: TRBD1; CDR3 protein: CASSPRQGRSVGNQPQHF; CDR3 DNA: TGTGCCAGTAGTCCTCGACAGGGGAGGTCGGTCGGCAATCAGCCCCAGCATTTT
CDR3 length: 15; J gene: TRBJ1-2; V gene: TRBV12-3/TRBV12-4; clone size: -; D gene: TRBD1; CDR3 protein: CAGIRQGVYRYGYTF; CDR3 DNA: TGTGCCGGCATCCGTCAGGGGGTGTATCGCTATGGCTACACCTTC
CDR3 length: 13; J gene: TRBJ1-5; V gene: TRBV19; clone size: many; D gene: -; CDR3 protein: CASKDRTNQPQHF; CDR3 DNA: TGTGCCAGTAAGGACAGAACCAATCAGCCCCAGCATTTT
CDR3 length: 15; J gene: TRBJ2-1; V gene: TRBV11-2; clone size: -; D gene: -; CDR3 protein: CASRPMRGRYNEQFF; CDR3 DNA: TGTGCCAGCAGACCCATGCGGGGGCGCTACAATGAGCAGTTCTTC
CDR3 length: 15; J gene: TRBJ1-6; V gene: TRBV28; clone size: -; D gene: -; CDR3 protein: CASRLPFGTQSPLHF; CDR3 DNA: TGTGCCAGCAGGCTCCCCTTCGGGACCCAATCACCCCTCCACTTT
CDR3 length: 16; J gene: TRBJ2-4; V gene: TRBV2; clone size: few; D gene: -; CDR3 protein: CASSVQDPRGKNIQYF; CDR3 DNA: TGTGCCAGCAGTGTACAGGATCCGAGAGGCAAAAACATTCAGTACTTC
CDR3 length: 15; J gene: TRBJ2-7; V gene: TRBV7-3; clone size: -; D gene: -; CDR3 protein: CASSLGSGPTYEQYF; CDR3 DNA: TGTGCCAGCAGCTTAGGTTCGGGGCCTACCTACGAGCAGTACTTC
CDR3 length: 15; J gene: TRBJ2-3; V gene: TRBV29-1; clone size: many; D gene: -; CDR3 protein: CSVNRGGSSTDTQYF; CDR3 DNA: TGCAGCGTGAACAGAGGGGGTTCGAGCACAGATACGCAGTATTTT
CDR3 length: 15; J gene: TRBJ1-5; V gene: TRBV27; clone size: once; D gene: -; CDR3 protein: CASSLFGNSNQPQHF; CDR3 DNA: TGTGCCAGCAGTTTGTTTGGGAATAGCAATCAGCCCCAGCATTTT
CDR3 length: 15; J gene: TRBJ1-3; V gene: TRBV15; clone size: many; D gene: -; CDR3 protein: CATSRDLFSGNTIYF; CDR3 DNA: TGTGCCACCAGCAGAGATTTATTCTCTGGAAACACCATATATTTT
CDR3 length: 13; J gene: TRBJ1-1; V gene: TRBV6-5; clone size: -; D gene: -; CDR3 protein: CASSYSMGWEAFF; CDR3 DNA: TGTGCCAGCAGTTACTCGATGGGCTGGGAAGCTTTCTTT
CDR3 length: 16; J gene: TRBJ2-3; V gene: TRBV7-9; clone size: once; D gene: TRBD1; CDR3 protein: CASSNYVQGSRDTQYF; CDR3 DNA: TGTGCCAGCAGCAACTACGTACAGGGGTCAAGGGATACGCAGTATTTT
CDR3 length: 15; J gene: TRBJ2-3; V gene: TRBV29-1; clone size: many; D gene: TRBD2; CDR3 protein: CSVEQTSGGTDTQYF; CDR3 DNA: TGCAGCGTTGAACAGACTAGCGGTGGCACAGATACGCAGTATTTT
CDR3 length: 12; J gene: TRBJ1-1; V gene: TRBV27; clone size: -; D gene: -; CDR3 protein: CATKGVNTEAFF; CDR3 DNA: TGTGCCACCAAAGGCGTGAACACTGAAGCTTTCTTT
CDR3 length: 19; J gene: TRBJ2-7; V gene: TRBV12-3/TRBV12-4; clone size: -; D gene: TRBD1; CDR3 protein: CASSSGMFRARDSVYEQYF; CDR3 DNA: TGTGCCAGCAGTTCCGGGATGTTCCGCGCCCGGGACAGTGTCTACGAGCAGTACTTC
CDR3 length: 19; J gene: TRBJ2-1; V gene: TRBV2; clone size: many; D gene: -; CDR3 protein: CASSERRGLLRAKYNEQFF; CDR3 DNA: TGTGCCAGCAGTGAACGCCGTGGCTTGTTAAGGGCTAAATACAATGAGCAGTTCTTC
CDR3 length: 14; J gene: TRBJ1-4; V gene: TRBV25-1; clone size: many; D gene: -; CDR3 protein: CASRGRLPNEKLFF; CDR3 DNA: TGTGCCAGCAGGGGCCGACTACCGAATGAAAAACTGTTTTTT
CDR3 length: 15; J gene: TRBJ2-3; V gene: TRBV20-1; clone size: few; D gene: TRBD2; CDR3 protein: CSASGSGGATDTQYF; CDR3 DNA: TGCAGTGCTAGCGGAAGCGGGGGGGCAACAGATACGCAGTATTTT
CDR3 length: 11; J gene: TRBJ2-7; V gene: TRBV30; clone size: many; D gene: -; CDR3 protein: CASVSSYEQYF; CDR3 DNA: TGTGCCTCGGTTAGCTCCTACGAGCAGTACTTC
CDR3 length: 16; J gene: TRBJ2-3; V gene: TRBV27; clone size: once; D gene: -; CDR3 protein: CASSSSWAVMGDTQYF; CDR3 DNA: TGTGCCAGCTCCTCTTCGTGGGCGGTGATGGGTGATACGCAGTATTTT
CDR3 length: 12; J gene: TRBJ1-2; V gene: TRBV2; clone size: many; D gene: TRBD1; CDR3 protein: CASSWTGPRYTF; CDR3 DNA: TGTGCCAGCAGTTGGACAGGGCCCCGCTACACCTTC
CDR3 length: 16; J gene: TRBJ1-2; V gene: TRBV7-9; clone size: many; D gene: -; CDR3 protein: CASSPSWATTNYGYTF; CDR3 DNA: TGTGCCAGCAGCCCTTCGTGGGCAACAACTAACTATGGCTACACCTTC
CDR3 length: 15; J gene: TRBJ2-1; V gene: TRBV5-1; clone size: medium-sized; D gene: TRBD1; CDR3 protein: CASSLVAGGDNEQFF; CDR3 DNA: TGCGCCAGCAGCTTGGTGGCAGGGGGAGACAATGAGCAGTTCTTC
CDR3 length: 14; J gene: TRBJ2-7; V gene: TRBV5-4; clone size: many; D gene: TRBD2; CDR3 protein: CASSLPGGNYEQYF; CDR3 DNA: TGTGCCAGCAGCTTGCCGGGGGGAAACTACGAGCAGTACTTC
CDR3 length: 16; J gene: TRBJ2-5; V gene: TRBV11-1; clone size: few; D gene: -; CDR3 protein: CASSLALTGTQETQYF; CDR3 DNA: TGTGCCAGCAGCTTAGCCCTAACAGGGACCCAAGAGACCCAGTACTTC
CDR3 length: 16; J gene: TRBJ1-5; V gene: TRBV20-1; clone size: -; D gene: TRBD1; CDR3 protein: CSAGTGAAYSNQPQHF; CDR3 DNA: TGCAGTGCTGGGACAGGGGCCGCATATAGCAATCAGCCCCAGCATTTT
CDR3 length: 15; J gene: TRBJ2-7; V gene: TRBV11-2; clone size: medium-sized; D gene: -; CDR3 protein: CASSLDVFDSYEQYF; CDR3 DNA: TGTGCCAGCAGCTTAGACGTGTTCGACTCCTACGAGCAGTACTTC
CDR3 length: 15; J gene: TRBJ1-3; V gene: TRBV5-1; clone size: many; D gene: TRBD1; CDR3 protein: CASSRTGSSGNTIYF; CDR3 DNA: TGCGCCAGCAGTAGGACAGGGAGCTCTGGAAACACCATATATTTT
CDR3 length: 13; J gene: TRBJ2-3; V gene: TRBV20-1; clone size: medium-sized; D gene: -; CDR3 protein: CSAREYSTDTQYF; CDR3 DNA: TGCAGTGCTAGAGAGTACAGCACAGATACGCAGTATTTT
CDR3 length: 15; J gene: TRBJ2-4; V gene: TRBV20-1; clone size: many; D gene: -; CDR3 protein: CSARTGDGAKNIQYF; CDR3 DNA: TGCAGTGCTAGGACAGGTGATGGGGCCAAAAACATTCAGTACTTC
CDR3 length: 16; J gene: TRBJ2-3; V gene: TRBV7-2; clone size: many; D gene: -; CDR3 protein: CASSGGGTAGGGTQYF; CDR3 DNA: TGTGCCAGCAGCGGAGGAGGGACTGCTGGTGGGGGTACGCAGTATTTT
CDR3 length: 22; J gene: TRBJ2-1; V gene: TRBV7-9; clone size: many; D gene: TRBD1; CDR3 protein: CASSFPPDGGQGTGSSYNEQFF; CDR3 DNA: TGTGCCAGCAGCTTTCCCCCGGACGGAGGACAGGGGACAGGGTCCTCCTACAATGAGCAGTTCTTC
CDR3 length: 18; J gene: TRBJ2-7; V gene: TRBV6-9; clone size: -; D gene: TRBD1; CDR3 protein: CASRPLTGDVTSSYEQYF; CDR3 DNA: TGTGCCAGCAGACCATTGACAGGGGACGTGACTAGCTCCTACGAGCAGTACTTC
CDR3 length: 14; J gene: TRBJ1-5; V gene: TRBV19; clone size: -; D gene: TRBD1; CDR3 protein: CASSKGGQVVPRHF; CDR3 DNA: TGTGCCAGTAGTAAGGGAGGACAGGTGGTTCCAAGGCATTTT
CDR3 length: 14; J gene: TRBJ2-5; V gene: TRBV4-1; clone size: many; D gene: -; CDR3 protein: CASSQGHVAETQYF; CDR3 DNA: TGCGCCAGCAGCCAGGGACATGTCGCGGAGACCCAGTACTTC
CDR3 length: 17; J gene: TRBJ1-2; V gene: TRBV28; clone size: -; D gene: TRBD1; CDR3 protein: CASSHYRDRGVYYFYTF; CDR3 DNA: TGTGCCAGCAGCCACTACCGGGACAGGGGTGTGTACTATTTCTACACCTTC
CDR3 length: 16; J gene: TRBJ2-3; V gene: TRBV11-2; clone size: -; D gene: TRBD1; CDR3 protein: CASSFRTGPTLDTQYF; CDR3 DNA: TGTGCCAGCAGCTTTCGGACAGGGCCTACGTTAGATACGCAGTATTTT
CDR3 length: 12; J gene: TRBJ1-6; V gene: TRBV28; clone size: -; D gene: -; CDR3 protein: CASSYLNSPLHF; CDR3 DNA: TGTGCCAGCAGTTATCTTAATTCACCCCTCCACTTT
CDR3 length: 15; J gene: TRBJ1-5; V gene: TRBV20-1; clone size: many; D gene: TRBD1; CDR3 protein: CSARQIGTGHQPQHF; CDR3 DNA: TGCAGTGCTAGACAGATCGGGACAGGGCATCAGCCCCAGCATTTT
CDR3 length: 15; J gene: TRBJ1-1; V gene: TRBV7-8; clone size: -; D gene: -; CDR3 protein: CASSPMERYDTEAFF; CDR3 DNA: TGTGCCAGCAGCCCAATGGAACGGTATGACACTGAAGCTTTCTTT
CDR3 length: 16; J gene: TRBJ2-2; V gene: TRBV27; clone size: -; D gene: TRBD1; CDR3 protein: CASIWPGQGLVGELFF; CDR3 DNA: TGTGCCAGCATTTGGCCGGGACAGGGGTTGGTCGGGGAGCTGTTTTTT
CDR3 length: 17; J gene: TRBJ2-1; V gene: TRBV9; clone size: many; D gene: TRBD2; CDR3 protein: CASSAPGRSGSSNEQFF; CDR3 DNA: TGTGCCAGCAGCGCCCCGGGCCGGAGCGGGAGTAGCAATGAGCAGTTCTTC
CDR3 length: 15; J gene: TRBJ1-6; V gene: TRBV6-1; clone size: once; D gene: -; CDR3 protein: CASIVQGAGNSPLHF; CDR3 DNA: TGTGCCAGCATAGTACAGGGCGCAGGTAATTCACCCCTCCACTTT
CDR3 length: 14; J gene: TRBJ1-5; V gene: TRBV19; clone size: many; D gene: TRBD1; CDR3 protein: CASSKGGQAVPKHF; CDR3 DNA: TGTGCCAGTAGTAAGGGAGGACAGGCGGTTCCAAAGCATTTT
CDR3 length: 14; J gene: TRBJ2-2; V gene: TRBV28; clone size: many; D gene: -; CDR3 protein: CASSQLPKTGELFF; CDR3 DNA: TGTGCCAGCAGTCAGTTACCGAAAACCGGGGAGCTGTTTTTT
CDR3 length: 16; J gene: TRBJ2-7; V gene: TRBV9; clone size: once; D gene: -; CDR3 protein: CASSAAGGSRPYEQCF; CDR3 DNA: TGTGCCAGCAGCGCCGCAGGGGGGTCGAGGCCTTACGAGCAGTGCTTC